The source of this T cell receptor beta chain is a study of blood T cell repertoires in COVID-19. Study in general: Samples of COVID-19 (acute and convalescent) were obtained from the United States, Italy and Spain.

Per germline, CDR1 MDHEN and CDR2 SYDVKM. After removal of 10 bases from V and 0 bases from J, the junction contained 7 bases not matched to a gene. The CDR3 has 16 residues. Generated by immunoSEQ multiplex PCR, the TCRdb table keeps only in-frame clones and is missing some. The top ten hold over 6% of the sample, which has about 210,000 clones, around 80% seen once. This TCR came from a woman of 80 years or more with COVID-19, enrolled during active disease. The chain employs TRBV28 and TRBJ2-1, with 12 positions matching TRBD2. Sequenced: peripheral blood. DNA of the CDR3: TGTGCCACAGGGACTAGCGGGTCCAGCTCCTACAATGAGCAGTTCTTC. This gives the protein CATGTSGSSSYNEQFF.